This is a list of T cell receptor beta chains from one sample in a study of synovial regulatory T cells in juvenile arthritis. Sequenced by immunoSEQ multiplex PCR; TCRdb stores in-frame clones only, minus some. The sample has roughly 9,600 clones; the top ten hold around 1.7%. The sequenced material came from Treg cells from blood. These receptors were obtained from a donor aged 2-29 years with juvenile idiopathic arthritis. The CDR3 runs from the conserved cysteine through the conserved F or W. Each record gives: clone size, J gene, V gene, CDR3 protein. Clone size is stated in some rows and not others, as once, few, many or a class when expanded.

abundance: .
j_gene: TRBJ1-2
v_gene: TRBV2
CDR3aa: CASSQPNYGYTF

abundance: .
j_gene: TRBJ1-5
v_gene: TRBV5-6
CDR3aa: CASSLLGQGKGQPQHF

abundance: .
j_gene: TRBJ1-1
v_gene: TRBV6-5
CDR3aa: CASFRNTEAFF

abundance: .
j_gene: TRBJ2-6
v_gene: TRBV30
CDR3aa: CAWRGTGLTGANVLTF

abundance: .
j_gene: TRBJ1-1
v_gene: TRBV5-4
CDR3aa: CASSPPRGDEAFF

abundance: medium-sized
j_gene: TRBJ1-4
v_gene: TRBV4-3
CDR3aa: CASSQEIAGVNEKLFF

abundance: .
j_gene: TRBJ1-5
v_gene: TRBV7-6
CDR3aa: CASSLGGDLNQPQHF

abundance: .
j_gene: TRBJ1-2
v_gene: TRBV28
CDR3aa: CASKGRGYGYTF

abundance: .
j_gene: TRBJ2-3
v_gene: TRBV6-5
CDR3aa: CASSYSDSTDTQYF

abundance: .
j_gene: TRBJ2-2
v_gene: TRBV25-1
CDR3aa: CATSGGLLGTGELFF